These T cell receptor beta chains were read from a single sample in a study of beta chain features in type 1 diabetes. Sequenced by immunoSEQ multiplex PCR; TCRdb stores in-frame clones only, minus some. The sample includes 310,000 or so clones, 15% of them seen just once. The sample comprised naive CD4+ T cells from blood. These receptors all come from a man between 18 and 35 years old with type 1 diabetes. Both conserved end residues are part of each CDR3. The D gene is left open where the match is weak. Size is stated for part of the rows, as once, few or many counts, or as a class when the clone is expanded.

abundance,d_gene,j_gene,v_gene,CDR3aa,CDR3nt
-,TRBD2,TRBJ2-1,TRBV5-1,CASSQPLAGGTNEQFF,TGCGCCAGCAGCCAACCACTAGCGGGAGGGACCAATGAGCAGTTCTTC
few,-,TRBJ2-7,TRBV7-2,CASSSLGQSLYEQYF,TGTGCCAGCAGCTCACTAGGACAGTCCCTCTACGAGCAGTACTTC
few,-,TRBJ1-5,TRBV15,CATSRVGGKSNQPQHF,TGTGCCACCAGCAGAGTGGGGGGGAAAAGCAATCAGCCCCAGCATTTT
few,TRBD2,TRBJ2-1,TRBV29-1,CSVAGRLAGVVEQFF,TGCAGCGTGGCCGGTCGACTAGCGGGAGTGGTTGAGCAGTTCTTC
few,TRBD1,TRBJ2-5,TRBV7-9,CASSSLLSDRERYF,TGTGCCAGCAGCTCGTTACTCTCGGACAGGGAGAGGTACTTC
few,-,TRBJ1-4,TRBV30,CAWSVYMDSLSERKLFF,TGTGCCTGGAGTGTCTACATGGACAGTTTGTCGGAACGAAAACTGTTTTTT
-,-,TRBJ1-1,TRBV28,CASSLRQGTFF,TGTGCCAGCAGTTTAAGGCAGGGGACTTTCTTT
few,-,TRBJ2-1,TRBV5-1,CASSLDSSSYNEQFF,TGCGCCAGCAGTCTCGACAGTAGCTCCTACAATGAGCAGTTCTTC
-,TRBD2,TRBJ2-3,TRBV28,CASSLSPGLAAITDTQYF,TGTGCCAGCAGTTTATCGCCGGGACTAGCGGCAATCACAGATACGCAGTATTTT
-,TRBD2,TRBJ2-1,TRBV7-2,CASSRLAGASSYNEQFF,TGTGCCAGCAGTAGGCTAGCGGGGGCCAGCTCCTACAATGAGCAGTTCTTC
-,-,TRBJ2-3,TRBV19,CASSIGTQRRDTQYF,TGTGCCAGTAGTATAGGGACTCAAAGGAGAGATACGCAGTATTTT
-,-,TRBJ2-5,TRBV27,CASSPRSLAAAGTQYF,TGTGCCAGCAGTCCCCGTAGCCTGGCCGCCGCGGGGACCCAGTACTTC
few,-,TRBJ1-1,TRBV14,CASSPGGAEAFF,TGTGCCAGCAGCCCGGGGGGGGCTGAAGCTTTCTTT
few,TRBD1,TRBJ1-5,TRBV2,CASRKTGRLSQPQHF,TGTGCCAGCAGGAAGACAGGGAGACTAAGTCAGCCCCAGCATTTT
-,-,TRBJ1-3,TRBV5-1,CASSLAMDSSSGNTIYF,TGCGCCAGCAGCTTGGCGATGGACAGTAGCTCTGGAAACACCATATATTTT
-,-,TRBJ1-1,TRBV7-9,CASSLQGDAFF,TGTGCCAGCAGCTTACAGGGTGACGCTTTCTTT